Detailed here is one TCR beta chain. Sequencing used immunoSEQ multiplex PCR; TCRdb keeps in-frame clones, though not all of them. The table has about 280,000 clones, 65% to 90% seen once; the top ten hold 10% to 15%. Seattle cases were enrolled at active infection and followed longitudinally. Trimming cost V 3 bases and J 4 bases; bases outside gene matches: 6. The V gene's germline CDR1 is KGHDR and CDR2 SFDVKD. The CDR3 is made up of 16 amino acids. These data originate in a study of blood T cell repertoires in COVID-19. Study details: Both acute and convalescent COVID-19 samples were obtained from the United States, Italy and Spain. PBMCs, B-cell-depleted T cells, or T cells were the source of the cDNA or gDNA that made up the material.

The sequence was obtained from a woman in her 70s with COVID-19, enrolled during active disease. The sequencing sample was made of peripheral blood. This chain links TRBV24-1 with TRBJ2-3; 10 nucleotides agree with TRBD2. The CDR3 bases are TGTGCCACCAGTGATGGCCTAGCGGGGGCGGCAGATACGCAGTATTTT. It codes for CATSDGLAGAADTQYF.